One TCR beta chain is described in this entry. This clone was detected once. Its antigen is unknown. Base quality data are lacking; no much larger clone is found one base away. The EasySep Human CD8+ T Cell Enrichment Kit was used on day 10 to isolate CD8+ T cells from every culture. V has 0 bases trimmed and J has 7 bases trimmed; junction bases matching no gene number 6. CDR1 and CDR2 were assigned from the germline V gene as MRHNA and SNTAGT. From the cysteine up to the phenylalanine, the CDR3 has a length of 16 residues. The kept DNA is CDR3 alone, 48 bases in frame from the first base. This entry belongs to a study of CD8 T cell repertoires and HIV-1 epitope variants (TCRdb year 2020). With regard to the full study: In separate culture wells, T cells were stimulated with each of twenty-five peptides that represented autologous and known Gag and Nef epitope variants. A CMV, EBV and flu peptide pool, the Ebola AY9 epitope as negative control, and a no-peptide well were included as control conditions. The epitopes tested covered three Gag epitope families plus Nef HW9 and YT9. T cells were enriched using the EasySep Human T Cell Enrichment Kit and then co-cultured with an equal number of autologous T cell-negative cells acting as antigen-presenting cells. For 9 to 11 days the cultures were kept in IMDM with gentamicin, and on days 3 and 7 half of the media was changed with IL-2, IL-7 and IL-15 added. An aliquot of 1M T cells was saved as an uncultured baseline condition, separate from the roughly 83 T cell cultures. A total of over 65 T cell cultures were run, with each culture condition done in triplicate except for one peptide, which was done in duplicate.

What the study reported, not specific to this receptor: The Nef KF9 family was recognized by five clonotypes and the HW9 family by one, and no responses to the TAALDMSHF plasma variant were observed. About ten antigen-specific TCR beta clonotypes were identified, and six of them appeared cross-reactive for autologous or known escape epitope variants. The assay identified only TCR beta chains and indicated proliferation to antigen, not T cell function or cytokine profile.

The immunoSEQ platform was used to sequence TCR beta CDR3 regions at survey depth. The QIAamp DNA micro kit was used to extract genomic DNA from every cultured and uncultured CD8+ T cell population. Turning to the authors' computational methods: Samples with fewer than 5,000 productive reads were excluded, resulting in the removal of about 6% of the 75 HIV peptide-stimulated cultures. Sequences were trimmed to CDR3 by a MANAFEST web app, and nonproductive sequences, CDR3s under 5 amino acids, and sequences not starting with C or ending with F/W were removed. Clonotypes were classified as antigen-specific only if expansion was observed in at least 2 of 3 replicates versus the no-peptide control at FDR 0.01, only within one epitope family. A specific clonotype also had to show a frequency at least fivefold higher than in wells stimulated with peptides from other epitope families. TCRdb's version of the immuneACCESS table is confined to in-frame rearrangements and falls short of the full clone set. An unresolved V gene accounts for under half of the shortfall where checked; the remainder is of unknown origin. V, J and clone size derive from that table, while D and trimming were established from the DNA sequence. The sample yields more than 4,000 clones; roughly two thirds were counted once. The top ten constitute roughly two fifths of the sample.

The chain employs TRBV6-4 and TRBJ2-1; 10 central nucleotides agree with TRBD2. The TCR comes from a male donor with HIV. The sample consisted of cultured CD8+ T cells derived from PBMCs. CDR3 protein: CASSDSPLAGVNEQFF. The nucleotides are TGTGCCAGCAGTGACTCACCCCTAGCGGGAGTAAATGAGCAGTTCTTC.